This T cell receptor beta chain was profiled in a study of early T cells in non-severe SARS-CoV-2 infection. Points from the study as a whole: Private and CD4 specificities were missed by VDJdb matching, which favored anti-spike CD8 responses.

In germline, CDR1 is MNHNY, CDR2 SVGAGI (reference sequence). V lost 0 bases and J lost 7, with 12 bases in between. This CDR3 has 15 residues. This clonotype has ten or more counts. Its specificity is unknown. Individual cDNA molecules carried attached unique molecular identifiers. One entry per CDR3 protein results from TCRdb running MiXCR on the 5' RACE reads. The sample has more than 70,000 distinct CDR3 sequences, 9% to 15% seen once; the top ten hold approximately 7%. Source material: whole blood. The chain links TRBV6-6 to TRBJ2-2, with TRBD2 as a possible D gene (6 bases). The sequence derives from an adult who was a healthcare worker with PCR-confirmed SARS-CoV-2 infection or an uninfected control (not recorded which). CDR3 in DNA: TGTGCCAGCAGTTACTCCGGGTGGCGGGGCGGGGAGCTGTTTTTT. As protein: CASSYSGWRGGELFF.